Following are 18 T cell receptor beta chains from one sample sequenced in a study of blood T cell repertoires in COVID-19. TCRdb keeps only in-frame clones here, not all; method: immunoSEQ multiplex PCR. Among 330,000 or so clones listed, more than 70% were seen once. The sample comprised PBMCs or T cells enriched from blood (not recorded which). The origin of the receptors is a woman under 40 who had been exposed to COVID-19.

The chain uses TRBV9 and TRBJ2-3; TRBD2 matches 13 bases. The V and J ends lost 3 bases and 0 bases, in that order; junction bases with no gene match: 10. Germline CDR1 reads SGDLS; CDR2 reads YYNGEE. This CDR3 spans 19 amino acids. In DNA, the CDR3 is TGTGCCAGCAGCGCCAGACTAGCGGGAGGAGGGCCTAGCACAGATACGCAGTATTTT. As protein: CASSARLAGGGPSTDTQYF.

The chain carries TRBV7-8 and TRBJ2-5; 7 bases match TRBD2. The V gene end was trimmed by 6 bases and the J gene end by 7 bases; junction bases not matched to a gene: 5. Germline loops: CDR1 SGHVS, CDR2 FQNEAQ. CDR3 length: 12 amino acids. The CDR3 sequence is CASRGREGTQYF. For the CDR3, the DNA is TGTGCCAGCAGGGGCAGGGAGGGGACCCAGTACTTC.

This chain connects TRBV11-3 to TRBJ2-1, with a tentative D call TRBD2 (6 bases). Trimming left V 2 bases short and J 7 bases short, with 15 bases between. CDR3 length equals 15 residues. Germline assignment: CDR1 SGHNT and CDR2 YENEEA. The CDR3 nucleotides are TGTGCCAGCAGCTTAATGATGACGGGAGAAAATGAGCAGTTCTTC. Amino acid sequence: CASSLMMTGENEQFF.

The V gene is TRBV29-1, the J gene TRBJ1-1; TRBD1 agrees at 7 bases. Germline V CDR1 and CDR2: SQVTM, ANQGSEA. CDR3 size: 14 residues. The ends lost 4 bases at V and 5 bases at J; junction bases unmatched: 10. CDR3 sequence: CSVVPGGVGTEAFF. Written as DNA, the CDR3 is TGCAGCGTTGTCCCAGGGGGTGTTGGGACTGAAGCTTTCTTT.

The chain recombines TRBV19 with TRBJ1-6; D possibly corresponds to TRBD1 (6 bases). With 8 bases removed from V and 5 bases from J, the gap between germline ends came to 10 bases. Per germline, CDR1 LNHDA and CDR2 SQIVND (reference sequence). CDR3 size: 13 residues. CDR3 coding DNA: TGTGCCAGTCGTGACAGGAATAATTCACCCCTCCACTTT. As protein: CASRDRNNSPLHF.

The V and J genes are TRBV5-1 and TRBJ2-1, with 7 bases aligning to TRBD2. This CDR3 comprises 16 residues. CDR1 is SGHRS and CDR2 is YFSETQ in the germline V gene. V was clipped by 0 bases and J by 3 bases; unmatched bases: 6. The chain's CDR3 is CASSLGASGFYNEQFF. In DNA form, the CDR3 reads TGCGCCAGCAGCTTGGGGGCTAGCGGCTTCTACAATGAGCAGTTCTTC.

CDR3 in amino acids: CASSLQTGLGRPQLFF. DNA of the CDR3: TGTGCCAGCAGCTTACAGACAGGATTGGGACGCCCCCAACTGTTTTTT. The V gene is TRBV7-8, the J gene TRBJ1-4; D possibly corresponds to TRBD1 (6 bases). Between the trimmed V and J ends, which lost 2 bases and 12 bases, there was a span of 22 bases. Germline-derived CDR1 and CDR2 are SGHVS and FQNEAQ. The CDR3 sequence is 16 residues long.

V gene TRBV27 combines with J gene TRBJ1-6; the match to TRBD1 covers 9 bases. V lost 5 bases and J lost 7; bases outside the gene matches: 3. Germline V gene data show CDR1 as MNHEY and CDR2 as SMNVEV (reference sequence). The CDR3 runs 14 residues. DNA for the CDR3: TGTGCCAGCAGTCCGACAGGGGGGAATTCACCCCTCCACTTT. Residues: CASSPTGGNSPLHF.

The chain couples TRBV9 to TRBJ1-1; 8 bases align to TRBD1. The V segment lost 3 bases and the J segment 12 bases; nucleotides outside the gene matches: 13. There are 14 residues in the CDR3. Germline V gives CDR1 SGDLS, CDR2 YYNGEE. The CDR3 DNA sequence: TGTGCCAGCAGCGCCGACGGACAGGGTAAAAGAACTTTCTTT. This encodes CASSADGQGKRTFF. Full variable domain (outside the CDR3, taken from reference TRBV9 and TRBJ1-1): DSGVTQTPKHLITATGQRVTLRCSPRSGDLSVYWYQQSLDQGLQFLIQYYNGEERAKGNILERFSAQQFPDLHSELNLSSLELGDSALYFCASSADGQGKRTFFGQGTRLTVV.

V is TRBV5-5 and J is TRBJ2-7; 9 nucleotides line up with TRBD1. The ends lost 0 bases at V and 2 bases at J; junction bases unmatched: 0. CDR3 size: 14 residues. Germline lookup yields CDR1 SGHKS and CDR2 YYEKEE (reference sequence). This CDR3 reads CASSLGTGAYEQYF. The CDR3, as DNA: TGTGCCAGCAGCTTGGGGACAGGGGCCTACGAGCAGTACTTC.

This chain uses TRBV18 with TRBJ2-7, with TRBD1 identical over 7 bases. Trimming cost V 3 bases and J 0 bases; bases outside gene matches: 5. CDR1 is KGHSH, CDR2 LQKENI, per germline. The CDR3 spans 15 residues. CDR3 in amino acids: CASSPTGRSSYEQYF. The CDR3 DNA is TGTGCCAGCTCACCGACAGGGAGAAGCTCCTACGAGCAGTACTTC.

The rearrangement uses TRBV5-6 and TRBJ1-2; 11 bases fit TRBD1. Germline-derived CDR1 and CDR2 are SGHDT and YYEEEE. V gave up 4 bases and J gave up 6 bases; unmatched junction bases: 2. This CDR3 spans 13 amino acids. The CDR3 protein is CASSGGQGDGYTF. CDR3 in DNA: TGTGCCAGCAGCGGGGGACAGGGGGATGGCTACACCTTC.

The V gene is TRBV5-1, the J gene TRBJ2-6; 8 nucleotides agree with TRBD1. Germline V CDR1 and CDR2: SGHRS, YFSETQ. With 3 bases clipped from V and 0 bases from J, the junction kept 2 bases outside the gene matches. CDR3 length: 16 residues. The CDR3, as DNA: TGCGCCAGCAGCTCGACAGGGGTCTCTGGGGCCAACGTCCTGACTTTC. Amino acid sequence: CASSSTGVSGANVLTF.

The chain employs TRBV6-5 and TRBJ2-5; 7 nucleotides match TRBD2. The junction had 6 bases not matched to a gene; V was cut back by 0 bases and J by 5 bases. Germline CDR1 is MNHEY and CDR2 is SVGAGI. CDR3 length: 15 residues. The DNA of the CDR3 is TGTGCCAGCAGTTACTCTGGGGGGGACTGGGAGACCCAGTACTTC. It encodes CASSYSGGDWETQYF.

V is TRBV7-8 and J is TRBJ2-7; D might be TRBD2 (6 bases). Trimming stripped 2 bases from V and 6 bases from J, with 11 bases between. The CDR3 extends over 13 amino acids. Germline CDR1 and CDR2: SGHVS and FQNEAQ. The chain's CDR3 is CASSLRAGIEQYF. The DNA of the CDR3 is TGTGCCAGCAGCTTACGAGCGGGCATCGAGCAGTACTTC.

The chain carries TRBV9 and TRBJ2-1; D is ambiguous. CDR3 length equals 13 residues. Germline V CDR1 and CDR2: SGDLS, YYNGEE. V shed 4 bases and J shed 4 bases, with 9 bases lying between them. Here the CDR3 reads CASSFGVYNEQFF. The CDR3 nucleotides are TGTGCCAGCAGCTTTGGAGTATACAATGAGCAGTTCTTC.

Comments on this clone: This CDR3 is also generated by other DNA sequences in the sample. This chain uses TRBV5-1 with TRBJ2-3; maybe TRBD2 (5 bases). The CDR3 runs to 14 residues. Deletions cut 2 bases from V and 2 bases from J, with 9 bases between. Germline V CDR1 and CDR2: SGHRS, YFSETQ. CDR3 sequence (DNA): TGCGCCAGCAGCTTAGGACTTTCCACAGATACGCAGTATTTT. It yields the protein CASSLGLSTDTQYF.

The chain has TRBV29-1 and TRBJ1-1; D gene unclear. Per germline, CDR1 SQVTM and CDR2 ANQGSEA. V was shortened by 7 bases and J by 0 bases, with 6 bases between the two germline ends. This CDR3 spans 11 amino acids. The CDR3 sequence is CSGFMNTEAFF. DNA of the CDR3: TGCAGCGGTTTTATGAACACTGAAGCTTTCTTT.